This TCR beta chain was captured in a study of vaccination effects on CD4 cells after COVID-19. Germline lookup yields CDR1 LGHDT and CDR2 YNNKEL (reference sequence). The CDR3 has 13 amino acids. J gave up 6 bases and V 5 bases, and 3 bases lay outside the gene matches. The table came from immunoSEQ multiplex PCR; TCRdb's copy has only in-frame clones and leaves some out. The repertoire has approximately 70,000 clones, roughly 73% of them found once; the top ten carry over 4.5%. About this clone itself: Its target is not known.

Antigen-specific CD4+ T cells expanded by the ViraFEST assay with viral peptide pools were then sequenced. An approximately ten-day culture period preceded the isolation of CD4+ T cells. This individual tested PCR-positive for SARS-CoV-2 infection between March and December 2020. This chain connects TRBV3-1 (or the pseudogene TRBV3-2) to TRBJ1-5, with 8 bases identical to TRBD1. Source: CD4+ T cells from PBMCs cultured with HIV peptides, taken before COVID-19 vaccination. The subset is: HIV-1 Nef peptide pool negative control/reference culture. The sequence was collected from a human donor who had a prior SARS-CoV-2 infection. The CDR3 nucleotides are TGTGCCAGCAGCTCAACAGGGGGTCAGCCCCAGCATTTT. This codes for CASSSTGGQPQHF.